The source of this TCR beta chain is a study of blood T cell repertoires in COVID-19. Whole-study context: Collection of acute and convalescent COVID-19 samples took place in the United States, Italy and Spain. Sources were T cells, B-cell-depleted T cells, or PBMCs; the material itself was cDNA or gDNA.

CDR3 length: 15 residues. The germline V gene encodes CDR1 KGHSH and CDR2 LQKENI. V lost 4 bases, J lost 4 bases, and 6 bases stayed unmatched. The data were produced by immunoSEQ multiplex PCR, yet TCRdb's version contains in-frame clones alone and is incomplete. Of tens of thousands of clones in the sample, over 85% were seen once. V is TRBV18 and J is TRBJ2-5, with 10 nucleotides matching TRBD1. Sequenced material: peripheral blood. The receptor's source is an elderly man with acute or convalescent COVID-19. The CDR3 DNA is TGTGCCAGCTCACTTGACAGGGGGCAAGGAGAGACCCAGTACTTC. Translated: CASSLDRGQGETQYF.